This T cell receptor beta chain derives from a study of blood T cell repertoires in COVID-19. Background on the study: The United States, Italy and Spain provided the acute and convalescent COVID-19 samples. In each case, the material was cDNA or gDNA derived from T cells, B-cell-depleted T cells, or PBMCs.

Source study methods: Amplifying reference gene primers gave estimates of nucleated cell counts. The protocol was immunoSEQ multiplex PCR, while the TCRdb copy is restricted to in-frame clones and leaves out a portion. The V and J calls and clone size come from that table; D and trimming were worked out from the DNA. This table has approximately 68,000 clones, under 90% appearing once. There are 14 residues in the CDR3. Germline CDR1 SGHRS, CDR2 YFSETQ. Trimming took 1 base from V and 3 from J; bases not matched to a gene: 1. Sequenced sample: peripheral blood. This chain links TRBV5-1 with TRBJ2-7; 10 positions agree with TRBD2. The receptor's source is a man aged 65-85 years with active or convalescent COVID-19. CDR3 in amino acids: CASSLRTSGYEQYF. The DNA of the CDR3 is TGCGCCAGCAGCTTGAGGACTAGCGGCTACGAGCAGTACTTC.